This T cell receptor beta chain stems from a study of cytomegalovirus exposure and HLA in healthy donors. Study-level results: Confirmation in vitro established that a few CMV-associated chains were specific for CMV antigens.

Germline V gene lookup returns CDR1 SGHNT and CDR2 YYREEE (reference sequence). The trim removed 4 bases at V and 6 bases at J, leaving 13 bases unmatched. The CDR3 totals 16 residues. Sequencing was performed with immunoSEQ multiplex PCR; in TCRdb, only in-frame clones are kept and a portion is missing. Of around 300,000 clones detected, over 75% appear once; the ten largest clones hold 0.92%. About this clone: No antigen is known for it.

The J gene is TRBJ2-5, the V gene TRBV5-4; 9 bases fit TRBD1. The TCR originated in a woman aged 18-30 years in good health and CMV-seronegative. Material: PBMCs. Written as DNA, the CDR3 is TGTGCCAGCAGCCCGCCGGGACAGGGTTTTGGGCAGACCCAGTACTTC. The encoded protein is CASSPPGQGFGQTQYF. The whole variable domain, remainder taken from reference TRBV5-4 and TRBJ2-5, is ETGVTQSPTHLIKTRGQQVTLRCSSQSGHNTVSWYQQALGQGPQFIFQYYREEENGRGNFPPRFSGLQFPNYSSELNVNALELDDSALYLCASSPPGQGFGQTQYFGPGTRLLVL.